This T cell receptor (beta chain) emerged from a study of beta chain features in type 1 diabetes. Study-level findings and limits: Moderate yet significant TCRB CDR3 shortening was seen in Type 1 diabetes patients in all four CD4+ subsets. The naive, central memory and Treg TCRB repertoires of patients appeared to be more similar to one another than those of healthy donors.

The sequenced template was cDNA made from the entire isolated RNA. The repertoire was sequenced with immunoSEQ multiplex PCR; TCRdb's copy has only in-frame clones and lacks some. In the table there are fewer than 350,000 clones, 15% of which are singletons. Concerning this clone itself: What it binds is unknown.

Sorting that relied on CD45RO/CCR7/CD25/CD127/CD95/CD27 yielded CD4+ naive, central memory, regulatory and stem cell-like memory cells. This TCR came from a man younger than 35 with type 1 diabetes. Sequences were obtained from naive CD4+ T cells from blood.

The CDR3 region has the DNA TGTGCCAGCAGCCTCGTCGGGGGAGGGACCCAGTACTTC. Protein product: CASSLVGGGTQYF. This chain connects TRBV9 to TRBJ2-5, with a possible D match to TRBD2 (6 bases). Trimming left V 4 bases short and J 7 bases short, with 14 bases between. The length of the CDR3 is 13 residues. Per the germline V gene, CDR1 is SGDLS and CDR2 is YYNGEE.